This TCR beta chain was retrieved from a study of T cell repertoires in cytomegalovirus infection. About the study: Indicated by public TCR beta signatures were CMV infection and matching HLA type.

General observations from the study: Cumulated frequencies of public TCR beta families served to identify carriers of CMV plus the relevant HLA.

In TCRdb, the reads were re-called with MiXCR into one record per CDR3 protein. Of roughly 760,000 distinct CDR3 sequences listed, under 40% were seen once; the top ten hold about 2.8%. This clonotype was counted only a few times. Its antigen is still unknown. The sequencing input was PBMCs. This clonotype originated in a human donor in good health (CMV status not recorded). Some clones in this sample may be carry-over from other donors' samples.

The CDR3 is CSARPVGATNEKLFF. DNA of the CDR3: TGCAGTGCTAGACCTGTAGGGGCAACTAATGAAAAACTGTTTTTT. The chain links TRBV20-1 to TRBJ1-4; tentative D call: TRBD1 (5 bases). Trimming stripped 2 bases from V and 0 bases from J, with 10 bases between. Germline CDR1 DFQATT, CDR2 SNEGSKA (reference sequence). This CDR3 spans 15 amino acids.